These T cell receptor beta chains were read from a single sample in a study of human T cells and chemical hapten exposure. One entry per CDR3 protein, called by TCRdb with MiXCR from the RACE reads. The table records approximately 97,000 distinct CDR3 sequences, less than 35% of them present only once. The sequences come from whole blood, collected in connection with sensitization to the hapten diphenylcyclopropenone (DPC). The receptors were sampled from a man aged 40-55 years with alopecia areata. Some clones in this sample may be carry-over from other donors' samples. Each CDR3 is given without its conserved first and last residue.

j_call v_call cdr3_aa
TRBJ2-1 TRBV11-2 ASSLDGQGYNEQF
TRBJ2-3 TRBV24-1 ATGGWQDRADTQY
TRBJ2-3 TRBV27 ASSLTAGTDTQY
TRBJ2-5 TRBV5-1 ASSGLAGVGETQY
TRBJ2-1 TRBV7-2 ASSLTVSYNEQF
TRBJ1-1 TRBV2 ASTPQSTEAF
TRBJ2-1 TRBV11-2 ASSLGTNEQF
TRBJ2-7 TRBV12-3/TRBV12-4 ASSFGQDEQY
TRBJ2-7 TRBV7-9 ASSLGLAGQIAYEQY
TRBJ2-3 TRBV25-1 ASMASNTDTQY
TRBJ2-1 TRBV6-6 ASSYRDGRSEQF
TRBJ2-1 TRBV27 ASQGAEHEQF
TRBJ2-3 TRBV28 ASSPYAGEMTDTQY
TRBJ1-6 TRBV6-5 ASSGTSYNSPLH
TRBJ2-1 TRBV12-3/TRBV12-4 ASSGLAVNEQF
TRBJ1-5 TRBV20-1 SAPYGPVSNQPQH
TRBJ2-5 TRBV27 ASSATGSWGETQY
TRBJ2-1 TRBV20-1 SARDRRGSSYNEQF
TRBJ1-3 TRBV6-5 ASSTSGWSSGNTIY
TRBJ2-3 TRBV5-5 ASSLTGKADTQY
TRBJ1-5 TRBV12-3/TRBV12-4 ASSPRDRERQPQH
TRBJ2-2 TRBV3-1 ASGRDTGTGELF
TRBJ1-1 TRBV12-3/TRBV12-4 ASSLQENTEAF
TRBJ2-7 TRBV6-5 ASSEMGQGYEQY
TRBJ2-7 TRBV29-1 SVVLAGVVYEQY
TRBJ2-3 TRBV12-3/TRBV12-4 ASSRTSGRADTQY
TRBJ2-7 TRBV5-1 ASSTVRVGGGAYEQY
TRBJ2-7 TRBV12-3/TRBV12-4 ASSLRGPPGYEQY
TRBJ1-5 TRBV23-1 ASSLKGGDSNQPQH
TRBJ2-4 TRBV28 ASTPGPGLAKNIQY
TRBJ2-7 TRBV6-5 ASSSRLSAGNHEQY
TRBJ2-1 TRBV7-2 ASSSYSPRLAGVWGKEQF
TRBJ2-7 TRBV28 ASSFDGMRYEQY